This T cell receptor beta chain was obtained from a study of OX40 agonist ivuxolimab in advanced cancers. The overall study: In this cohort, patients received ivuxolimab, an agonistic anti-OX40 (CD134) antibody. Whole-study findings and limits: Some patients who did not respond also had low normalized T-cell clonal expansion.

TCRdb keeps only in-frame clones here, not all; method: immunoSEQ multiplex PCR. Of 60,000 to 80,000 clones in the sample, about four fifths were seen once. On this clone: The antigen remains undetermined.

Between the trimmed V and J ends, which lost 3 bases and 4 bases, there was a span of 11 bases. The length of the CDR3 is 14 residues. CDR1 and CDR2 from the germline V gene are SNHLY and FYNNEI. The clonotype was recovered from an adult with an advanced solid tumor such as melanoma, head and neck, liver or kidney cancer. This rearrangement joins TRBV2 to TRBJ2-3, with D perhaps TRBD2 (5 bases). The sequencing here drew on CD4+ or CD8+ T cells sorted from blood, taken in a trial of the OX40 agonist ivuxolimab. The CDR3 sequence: CASSDRLASDTQYF. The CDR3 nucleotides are TGTGCCAGCAGTGATCGGCTAGCATCAGATACGCAGTATTTT.